This T cell receptor beta chain was captured by sequencing in a study of control samples from healthy donors and cancer patients. The repertoire was sequenced with immunoSEQ multiplex PCR; TCRdb's copy has only in-frame clones and lacks some. The sample includes around 180,000 clones, about 91% seen only once; the top ten take 2% to 2.5%. Germline V CDR1 and CDR2: MNHEY, SVGAGI. The CDR3 is made up of 13 amino acids. Trimming cost V 8 bases and J 2 bases; bases outside gene matches: 4. The chain recombines TRBV6-5 with TRBJ2-3, with TRBD2 identical over 7 bases. This clonotype was sampled from a middle-aged woman in good health. Sequencing input: blood. In DNA, the CDR3 is TGTGCCAGCCTGCGGGGGACCACAGATACGCAGTATTTT. This codes for CASLRGTTDTQYF.